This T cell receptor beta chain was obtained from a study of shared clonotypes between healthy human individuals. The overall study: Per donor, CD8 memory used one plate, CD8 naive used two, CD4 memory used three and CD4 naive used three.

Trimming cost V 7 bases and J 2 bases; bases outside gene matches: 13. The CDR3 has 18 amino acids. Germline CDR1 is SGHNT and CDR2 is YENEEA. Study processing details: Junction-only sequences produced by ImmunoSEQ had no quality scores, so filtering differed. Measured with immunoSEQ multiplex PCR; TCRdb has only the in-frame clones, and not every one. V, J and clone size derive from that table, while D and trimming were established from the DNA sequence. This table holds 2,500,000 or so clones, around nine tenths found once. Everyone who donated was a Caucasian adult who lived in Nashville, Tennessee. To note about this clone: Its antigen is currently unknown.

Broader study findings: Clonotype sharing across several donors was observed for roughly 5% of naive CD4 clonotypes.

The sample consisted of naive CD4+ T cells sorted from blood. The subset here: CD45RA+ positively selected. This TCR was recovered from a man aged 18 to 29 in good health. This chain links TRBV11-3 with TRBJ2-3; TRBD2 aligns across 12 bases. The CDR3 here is CASNFYNGLAGFTDTQYF. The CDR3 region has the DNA TGTGCCAGCAACTTCTATAACGGACTAGCGGGGTTCACAGATACGCAGTATTTT.